This TCR beta chain was documented in a study of T cell responses to AZD1222 COVID-19 vaccine. This clone was counted once. The data were produced by immunoSEQ multiplex PCR, yet TCRdb's version contains in-frame clones alone and is incomplete. This table has some 130,000 clones, over 85% appearing once. V dropped 2 bases and J dropped 9 bases, with 4 bases sitting between them. The CDR3 is 11 amino acids. The TCR was taken from an adult in good health. This sample comprised peripheral blood, obtained on day 0 of AZD1222 vaccination. The gene calls are TRBV12-3 or TRBV12-4 and TRBJ2-2; no clear D gene. The CDR3 DNA follows: TGTGCCAGCAGTTTACGAAGGGAGCTGTTTTTT. Its protein is CASSLRRELFF.